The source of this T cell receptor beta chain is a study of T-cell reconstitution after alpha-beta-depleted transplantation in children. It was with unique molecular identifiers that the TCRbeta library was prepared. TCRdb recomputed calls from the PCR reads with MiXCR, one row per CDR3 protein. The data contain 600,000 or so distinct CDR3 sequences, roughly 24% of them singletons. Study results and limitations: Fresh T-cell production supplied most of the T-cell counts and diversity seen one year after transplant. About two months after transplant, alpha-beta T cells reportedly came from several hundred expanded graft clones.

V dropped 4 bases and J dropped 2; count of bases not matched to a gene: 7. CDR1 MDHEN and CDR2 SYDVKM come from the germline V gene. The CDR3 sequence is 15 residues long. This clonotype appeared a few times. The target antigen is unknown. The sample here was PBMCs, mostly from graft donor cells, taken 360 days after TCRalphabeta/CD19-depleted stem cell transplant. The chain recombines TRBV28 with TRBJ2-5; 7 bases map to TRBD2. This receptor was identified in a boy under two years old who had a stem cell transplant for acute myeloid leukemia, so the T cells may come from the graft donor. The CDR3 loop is CASSSLLAEQETQYF. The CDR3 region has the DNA TGTGCCAGCAGTTCGCTCCTAGCGGAACAAGAGACCCAGTACTTC.